Below, 15 T cell receptor beta chains from the same sample are listed, as sequenced in a study of Ad26.COV2.S vaccination and SARS-CoV-2 variants. TCRdb's table, derived via immunoSEQ multiplex PCR, lists solely in-frame clones and lacks some. The profile shows more than 300,000 clones, around 89% of them singletons. Described treatment: some 20 received Ad26.COV2.S at low or high dose, single or two shots; about 5 received placebo; per-sample allocation not given. Specimens were obtained on day 63 following the first vaccine or placebo injection. Sequencing used peripheral blood, obtained in a trial of Ad26.COV2.S vaccine versus placebo. The source is a person between 18 and 65 years old who received the Ad26.COV2.S COVID-19 vaccine or a placebo.

The CDR3 spells CASSWMGLPLHF. CDR3 sequence (DNA): TGTGCCAGCAGCTGGATGGGGTTACCCCTCCACTTT. The genes are TRBV28 and TRBJ1-6; unclear D gene. This CDR3 has 12 residues. Trimming left V 6 bases short and J 12 bases short, with 12 bases between. CDR1 is MDHEN, CDR2 SYDVKM, per germline.

The CDR3 DNA reads as TGTGCCAGCAGCCCTAGAAGAGCGATTAATGAAAAACTGTTTTTT. This encodes CASSPRRAINEKLFF. V usage is TRBV5-6 and J usage is TRBJ1-4, with D hard to call. Germline CDR1 reads SGHDT; CDR2 reads YYEEEE. The CDR3 runs to 15 residues. The V end was cut by 4 bases, the J end by 4 bases, with 14 bases between.

The chain uses TRBV7-9 and TRBJ1-4, with D hard to call. Germline values: CDR1 SEHNR, CDR2 FQNEAQ (reference sequence). V dropped 4 bases and J dropped 8 bases, with 5 bases sitting between them. The CDR3 sequence is 11 residues long. The CDR3 DNA is TGTGCCAGCAGCTCCGCGGAAAAACTGTTTTTT. Amino acids: CASSSAEKLFF. The variable domain in full, completed from reference TRBV7-9 and TRBJ1-4, reads DTGVSQNPRHKITKRGQNVTFRCDPISEHNRLYWYRQTLGQGPEFLTYFQNEAQLEKSRLLSDRFSAERPKGSFSTLEIQRTEQGDSAMYLCASSSAEKLFFGSGTQLSVL.

Only one count was recorded for this clone. The chain is built from TRBV7-3 and TRBJ2-7; the D gene is possibly TRBD1 (5 bases). The germline V gene encodes CDR1 SGHTA and CDR2 FQGTGA. The CDR3 is 14 amino acids. The V gene lost 5 bases and the J gene lost 5 bases, with 16 bases spanning the gap. The CDR3 sequence: CASSLGIGAHEQYF. The CDR3 DNA follows: TGTGCCAGCAGCCTAGGAATAGGGGCCCACGAGCAGTACTTC.

This chain links TRBV7-2 with TRBJ2-7; TRBD2 agrees at 11 bases. The junction had 6 bases not matched to a gene; V was cut back by 1 base and J by 7 bases. CDR3 length equals 15 residues. In germline, CDR1 is SGHTA, CDR2 FQGNSA. The CDR3 DNA reads TGTGCCAGCAGCTTAGGCCTAGCGGGAGGCTGGGAGCAGTACTTC. Translated, it gives CASSLGLAGGWEQYF.

The chain carries TRBV5-1 and TRBJ2-7; tentative D call: TRBD1 (5 bases). From germline, CDR1 is SGHRS and CDR2 YFSETQ. The V end lost 3 bases, the J end lost 5 bases, and 15 bases lay between the germline ends. CDR3 length equals 14 residues. CDR3 nucleotides: TGCGCCAGCAGCTCGACAGTTTCAGAGGACGAGCAGTACTTC. It encodes CASSSTVSEDEQYF. Together with reference TRBV5-1 and TRBJ2-7, the CDR3 gives the full variable domain: KAGVTQTPRYLIKTRGQQVTLSCSPISGHRSVSWYQQTPGQGLQFLFEYFSETQRNKGNFPGRFSGRQFSNSRSEMNVSTLELGDSALYLCASSSTVSEDEQYFGPGTRLTVT.

The chain is built from TRBV9 and TRBJ2-1; 9 nucleotides align to TRBD1. Germline V gene sequence: CDR1 SGDLS, CDR2 YYNGEE. Unmatched junction bases numbered 8, after V lost 4 bases and J lost 9 bases. The CDR3 consists of 14 residues. This CDR3 reads CASSTRTGEGEQFF. The CDR3 nucleotides read TGTGCCAGCAGCACCCGGACAGGGGAGGGTGAGCAGTTCTTC.

CDR3 protein: CASSIPGQGWDGYTF. The CDR3 coding sequence is TGTGCCAGCAGCATACCGGGACAGGGGTGGGATGGCTACACCTTC. The gene calls are TRBV5-4 and TRBJ1-2, with TRBD1 matching over 10 bases. With 4 bases clipped from V and 6 bases from J, the junction kept 9 bases outside the gene matches. Germline CDR1 is SGHNT and CDR2 is YYREEE (reference sequence). The CDR3 contains 15 residues.

The chain combines TRBV29-1 with TRBJ1-1, with a possible D match to TRBD1 (5 bases). This CDR3 is 13 amino acids long. The ends were cut back, 6 bases at V and 5 bases at J, with 16 bases in the middle. Germline lookup yields CDR1 SQVTM and CDR2 ANQGSEA. In DNA, the CDR3 is TGCAGCGTCAGACAGCACCGAGGAACTGAAGCTTTCTTT. The encoded protein is CSVRQHRGTEAFF.

This clone was seen just once. The V call is TRBV5-4, the J call TRBJ2-3; 7 bases map to TRBD2. There are 15 residues in the CDR3. The germline V gene has CDR1 SGHNT and CDR2 YYREEE (reference sequence). V was pared by 4 bases and J by 6 bases, with 11 bases of the junction left unmatched. CDR3 in amino acids: CASSIQGGSGDTQYF. For the CDR3, the DNA is TGTGCCAGCAGCATCCAGGGCGGGAGTGGGGATACGCAGTATTTT.

This chain uses TRBV7-6 with TRBJ1-2, with TRBD1 matching over 8 bases. The CDR3 loop spans 15 amino acids. Per germline, CDR1 SGHVS and CDR2 FNYEAQ. V trimming: 5 bases; J trimming: 5 bases; junction bases outside the gene matches: 10. The CDR3 here is CASSATGQGRYGYTF. In DNA, the CDR3 is TGTGCCAGCAGCGCCACCGGACAGGGAAGATATGGCTACACCTTC.

V usage is TRBV19 and J usage is TRBJ2-1, with D unresolved. The CDR3 covers 15 residues. The germline gives CDR1 LNHDA, CDR2 SQIVND (reference sequence). V lost 5 bases and J lost 3, with 14 bases in between. CDR3 residues: CASSPQSMDYNEQFF. The DNA for the CDR3 is TGTGCCAGTAGTCCACAGTCCATGGACTACAATGAGCAGTTCTTC. Filled out from reference TRBV19 and TRBJ2-1, the complete variable domain reads DGGITQSPKYLFRKEGQNVTLSCEQNLNHDAMYWYRQDPGQGLRLIYYSQIVNDFQKGDIAEGYSVSREKKESFPLTVTSAQKNPTAFYLCASSPQSMDYNEQFFGPGTRLTVL.

The chain links TRBV7-2 to TRBJ2-1; 11 positions agree with TRBD1. This CDR3 has 16 residues. Looked up from germline, CDR1 is SGHTA and CDR2 is FQGNSA. J gave up 6 bases and V 8 bases, and 12 bases lay outside the gene matches. CDR3 coding DNA: TGTGCCAGCGGCTCACCTCCCGGGACAGGGGGCAATGAGCAGTTCTTC. Translating it yields CASGSPPGTGGNEQFF.

V gene TRBV4-3 combines with J gene TRBJ1-3; D may be TRBD1 (5 bases). Germline values: CDR1 LGHNA, CDR2 YSLEER. Trimming shortened V by 0 bases and J by 2 bases, and 8 bases separated the two germline ends. This CDR3 has 15 residues. In nucleotides, the CDR3 is TGCGCCAGCAGCCAAGACCAGGGACCTGGAAACACCATATATTTT. Translated: CASSQDQGPGNTIYF.

The genes are TRBV5-8 and TRBJ1-6; D remains ambiguous. Germline CDR1 is SGHTS and CDR2 is YDEGEE. Trimming removed 4 bases from V and 7 bases from J, with 18 bases in between. The CDR3 spans 16 residues. CDR3 in DNA: TGTGCCAGCAGCCAAAATCATCAGAGGATGAATTCACCCCTCCACTTT. Its translation is CASSQNHQRMNSPLHF.